This TCR beta chain emerged from a study of long-term antiretroviral therapy in people with HIV. Every specimen held between 1-10 million cryopreserved PBMC. These were thawed and washed before DNA extraction. Per the germline V gene, CDR1 is MNHEY and CDR2 is SVGAGI. The CDR3 contains 15 residues. Trimming left V 2 bases short and J 1 base short, with 9 bases between. Assay version v3.0 of immunoSEQ was used, and it was run at survey level. Libraries were prepared by immunoSEQ multiplex PCR; TCRdb keeps only in-frame clonotypes and omits some of them. The table includes about 34,000 clones, around 84% detected once.

The chain joins TRBV6-5 to TRBJ1-5, with D unresolved. The sample in question was unsorted PBMCs, obtained 2.8 years before starting antiretroviral therapy. This receptor was taken from a woman aged 25 to 39 with HIV. The CDR3 sequence: CASSYSLGSNQPQHF. The CDR3 DNA reads as TGTGCCAGCAGTTACAGCTTGGGCAGCAATCAGCCCCAGCATTTT.